This TCR beta chain came from a study of regulatory T cells in long-lasting Graves disease. Notes on the study in general: Favoring TRBV28, TRBJ1-2 and TRBJ2-5 was a feature seen in persistent disease. Shared public clonotypes totalled 2,500 to 3,500 in persistent patients, compared with 966 in new patients.

Building of the TCR beta libraries involved iRepertoire HTBI primers and Arm-PCR of CDR3 regions. TCRdb independently ran MiXCR on the multiplex PCR reads; one entry per CDR3 protein. This table holds over 350,000 distinct CDR3 sequences, around 16% found once. The length of the CDR3 is 18 residues. Germline CDR1 reads MNHEY; CDR2 reads SVGEGT. Specified time point: newly diagnosed GD, antithyroid drugs for less than 3 months. TCR sequences were obtained from RNA taken from PBMCs. Concerning this clonotype itself: Its antigen remains unidentified. A much larger clone sits a single nucleotide away, making a read error possible.

Another study also made use of these data, one on T cells in Graves' hyperthyroidism and ophthalmopathy.

The sample in question was peripheral blood mononuclear cells (PBMCs), obtained at new diagnosis, from a patient treated with antithyroid drugs. The V and J genes are TRBV6-2 or TRBV6-3 and TRBJ2-1; 7 bases match TRBD2. This TCR was recovered from a woman aged 35 to 49 with Graves disease. CDR3: CASRRRTVSGRSCNEQFF. The CDR3 coding sequence is TGTGCCAGCAGGCGACGCACCGTTAGCGGGCGCTCCTGCAATGAGCAGTTCTTC.